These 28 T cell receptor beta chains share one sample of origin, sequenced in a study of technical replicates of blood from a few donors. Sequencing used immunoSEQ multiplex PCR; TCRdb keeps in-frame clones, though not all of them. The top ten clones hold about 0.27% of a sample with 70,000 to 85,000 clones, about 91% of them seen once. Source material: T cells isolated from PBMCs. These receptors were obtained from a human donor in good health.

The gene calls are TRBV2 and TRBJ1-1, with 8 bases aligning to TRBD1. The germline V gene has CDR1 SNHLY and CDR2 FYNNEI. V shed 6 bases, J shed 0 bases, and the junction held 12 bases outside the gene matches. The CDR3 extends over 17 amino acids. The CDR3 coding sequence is TGTGCCAGCAGGGGGACAGGTTCTATGGGTATGAACACTGAAGCTTTCTTT. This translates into CASRGTGSMGMNTEAFF.

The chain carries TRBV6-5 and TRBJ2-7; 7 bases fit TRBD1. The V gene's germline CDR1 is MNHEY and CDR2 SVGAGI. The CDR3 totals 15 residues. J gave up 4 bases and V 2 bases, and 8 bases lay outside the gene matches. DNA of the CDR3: TGTGCCAGCAGTTACGAGGACAGGCCCTTTTACGAGCAGTACTTC. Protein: CASSYEDRPFYEQYF.

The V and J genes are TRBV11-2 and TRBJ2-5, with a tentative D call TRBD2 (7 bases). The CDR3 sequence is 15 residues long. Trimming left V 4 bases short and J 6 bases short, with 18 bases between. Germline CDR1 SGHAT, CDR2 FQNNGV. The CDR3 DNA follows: TGTGCCAGCAGCTCCGGGGGGCCCCGGTGGAAGACCCAGTACTTC. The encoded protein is CASSSGGPRWKTQYF.

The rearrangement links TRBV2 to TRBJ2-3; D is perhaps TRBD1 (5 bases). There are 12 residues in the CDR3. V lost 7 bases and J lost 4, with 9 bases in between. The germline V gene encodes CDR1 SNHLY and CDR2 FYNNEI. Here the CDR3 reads CASTGLPDTQYF. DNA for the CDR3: TGTGCCAGCACAGGGCTCCCAGATACGCAGTATTTT.

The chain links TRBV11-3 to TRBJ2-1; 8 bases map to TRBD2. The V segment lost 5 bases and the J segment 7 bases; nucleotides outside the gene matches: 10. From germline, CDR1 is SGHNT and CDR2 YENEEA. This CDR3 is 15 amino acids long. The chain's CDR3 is CASSPPAGAWNEQFF. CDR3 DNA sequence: TGTGCCAGCAGCCCCCCAGCGGGAGCCTGGAATGAGCAGTTCTTC.

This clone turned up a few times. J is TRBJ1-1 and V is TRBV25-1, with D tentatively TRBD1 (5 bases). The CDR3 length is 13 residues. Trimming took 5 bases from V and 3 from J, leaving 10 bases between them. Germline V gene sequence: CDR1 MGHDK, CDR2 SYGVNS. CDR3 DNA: TGTGCCAGCAGTCTTGGGGGGGACACTGAAGCTTTCTTT. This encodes CASSLGGDTEAFF.

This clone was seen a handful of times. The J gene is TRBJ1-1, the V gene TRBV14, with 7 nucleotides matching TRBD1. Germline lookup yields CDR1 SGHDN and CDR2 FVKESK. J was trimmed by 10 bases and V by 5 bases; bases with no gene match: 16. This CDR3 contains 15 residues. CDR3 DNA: TGTGCCAGCAGCGTAAGAGGGACAGCAACCTTAGGAGCTTTCTTT. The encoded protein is CASSVRGTATLGAFF.

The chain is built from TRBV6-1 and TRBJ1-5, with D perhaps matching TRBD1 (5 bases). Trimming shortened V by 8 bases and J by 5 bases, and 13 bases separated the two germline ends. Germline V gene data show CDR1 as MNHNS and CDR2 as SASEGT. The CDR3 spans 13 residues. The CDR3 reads CASQGLLDQPQHF. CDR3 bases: TGTGCCAGCCAGGGACTTTTAGATCAGCCCCAGCATTTT.

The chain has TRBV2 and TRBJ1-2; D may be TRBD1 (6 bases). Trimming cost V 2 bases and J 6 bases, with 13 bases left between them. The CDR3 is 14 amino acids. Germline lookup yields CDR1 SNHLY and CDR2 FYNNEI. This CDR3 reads CASSEHRVVDGYTF. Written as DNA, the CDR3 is TGTGCCAGCAGTGAACACAGGGTAGTTGATGGCTACACCTTC.

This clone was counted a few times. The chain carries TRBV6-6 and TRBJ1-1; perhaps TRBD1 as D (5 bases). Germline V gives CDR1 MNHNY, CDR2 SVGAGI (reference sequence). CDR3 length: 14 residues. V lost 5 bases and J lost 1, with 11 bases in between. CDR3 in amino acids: CASSDRASNTEAFF. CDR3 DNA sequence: TGTGCCAGCAGTGACAGAGCATCGAACACTGAAGCTTTCTTT.

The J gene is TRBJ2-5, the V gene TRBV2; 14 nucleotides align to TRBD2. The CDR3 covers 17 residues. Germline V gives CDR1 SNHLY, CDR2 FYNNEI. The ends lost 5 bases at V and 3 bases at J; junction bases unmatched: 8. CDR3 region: CASSRLAGGPWEETQYF. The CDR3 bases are TGTGCCAGCAGTAGACTAGCGGGGGGGCCTTGGGAAGAGACCCAGTACTTC.

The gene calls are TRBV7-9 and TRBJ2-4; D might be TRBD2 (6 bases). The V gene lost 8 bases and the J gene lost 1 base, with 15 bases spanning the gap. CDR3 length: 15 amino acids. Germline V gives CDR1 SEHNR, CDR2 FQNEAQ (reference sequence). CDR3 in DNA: TGTGCCAGCGGCTATTGGACTATGGCCAAAAACATTCAGTACTTC. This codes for CASGYWTMAKNIQYF.

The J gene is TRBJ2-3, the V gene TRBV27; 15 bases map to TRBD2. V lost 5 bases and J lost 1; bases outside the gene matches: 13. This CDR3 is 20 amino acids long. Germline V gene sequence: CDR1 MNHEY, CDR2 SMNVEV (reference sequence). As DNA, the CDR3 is TGTGCCAGCAGTCACATATCCGGGACTAGCGGGGGGTACCGCACAGATACGCAGTATTTT. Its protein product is CASSHISGTSGGYRTDTQYF.

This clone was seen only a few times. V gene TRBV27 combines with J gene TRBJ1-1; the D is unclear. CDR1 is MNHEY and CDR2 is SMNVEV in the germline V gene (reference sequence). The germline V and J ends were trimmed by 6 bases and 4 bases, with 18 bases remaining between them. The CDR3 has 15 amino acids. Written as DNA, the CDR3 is TGTGCCAGCAGATCTGGAGCAACCTCCGCCACTGAAGCTTTCTTT. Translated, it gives CASRSGATSATEAFF.

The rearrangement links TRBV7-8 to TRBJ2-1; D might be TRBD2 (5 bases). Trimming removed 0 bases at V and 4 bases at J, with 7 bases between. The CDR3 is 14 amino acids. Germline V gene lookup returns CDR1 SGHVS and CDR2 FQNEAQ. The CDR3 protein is CASSLAREYNEQFF. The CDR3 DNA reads TGTGCCAGCAGCTTAGCAAGGGAGTACAATGAGCAGTTCTTC.

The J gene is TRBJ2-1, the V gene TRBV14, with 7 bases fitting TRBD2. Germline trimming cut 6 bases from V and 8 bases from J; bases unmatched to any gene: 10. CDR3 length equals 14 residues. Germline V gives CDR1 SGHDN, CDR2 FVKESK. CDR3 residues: CASSVTSNWDEQFF. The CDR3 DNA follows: TGTGCCAGCAGTGTGACTAGCAATTGGGATGAGCAGTTCTTC.

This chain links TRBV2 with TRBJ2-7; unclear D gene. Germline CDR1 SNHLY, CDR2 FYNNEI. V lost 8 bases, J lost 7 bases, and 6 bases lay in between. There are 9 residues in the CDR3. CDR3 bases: TGTGCCAGCCCGAGGGAGCAGTACTTC. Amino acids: CASPREQYF. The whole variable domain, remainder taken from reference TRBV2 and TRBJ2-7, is EPEVTQTPSHQVTQMGQEVILRCVPISNHLYFYWYRQILGQKVEFLVSFYNNEISEKSEIFDDQFSVERPDGSNFTLKIRSTKLEDSAMYFCASPREQYFGPGTRLTVT.

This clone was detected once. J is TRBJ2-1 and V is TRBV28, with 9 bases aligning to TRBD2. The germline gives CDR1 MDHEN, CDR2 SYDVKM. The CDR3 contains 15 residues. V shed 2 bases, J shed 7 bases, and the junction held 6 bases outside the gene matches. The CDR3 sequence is CASSLLAGGPNEQFF. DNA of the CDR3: TGTGCCAGCAGTTTACTGGCGGGAGGGCCGAATGAGCAGTTCTTC.

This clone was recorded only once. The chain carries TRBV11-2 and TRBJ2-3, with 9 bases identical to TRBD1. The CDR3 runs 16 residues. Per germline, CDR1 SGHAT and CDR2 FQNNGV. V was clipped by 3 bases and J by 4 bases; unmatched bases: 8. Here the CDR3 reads CASSFNGDRVPDTQYF. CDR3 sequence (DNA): TGTGCCAGCAGCTTTAATGGGGACAGGGTGCCAGATACGCAGTATTTT.

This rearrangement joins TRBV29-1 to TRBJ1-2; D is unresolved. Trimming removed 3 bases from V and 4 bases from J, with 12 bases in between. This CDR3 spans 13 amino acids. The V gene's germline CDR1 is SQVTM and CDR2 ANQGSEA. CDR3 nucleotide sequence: TGCAGCGTTGAGATTGGGCTTCCCTATGGCTACACCTTC. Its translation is CSVEIGLPYGYTF.

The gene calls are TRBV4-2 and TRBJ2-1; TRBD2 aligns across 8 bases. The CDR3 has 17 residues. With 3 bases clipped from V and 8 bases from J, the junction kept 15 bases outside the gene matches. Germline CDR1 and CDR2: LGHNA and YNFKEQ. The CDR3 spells CASSQGVGGRRVDEQFF. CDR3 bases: TGTGCCAGCAGCCAGGGGGTGGGCGGGAGGCGTGTGGATGAGCAGTTCTTC.

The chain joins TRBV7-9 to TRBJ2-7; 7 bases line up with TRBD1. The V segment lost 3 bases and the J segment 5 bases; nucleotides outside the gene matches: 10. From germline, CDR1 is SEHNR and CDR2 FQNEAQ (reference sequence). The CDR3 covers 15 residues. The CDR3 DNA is TGTGCCAGCAGCTTGGTTCCCTATGGGACAGACGAGCAGTACTTC. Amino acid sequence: CASSLVPYGTDEQYF.

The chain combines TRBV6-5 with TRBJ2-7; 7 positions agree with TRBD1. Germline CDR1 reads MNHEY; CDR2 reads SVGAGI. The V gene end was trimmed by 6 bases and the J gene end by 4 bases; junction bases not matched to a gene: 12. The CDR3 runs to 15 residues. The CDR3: CASSLYRGLAYEQYF. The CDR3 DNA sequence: TGTGCCAGCAGCCTCTACAGGGGCCTGGCGTACGAGCAGTACTTC.

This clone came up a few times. The CDR3 protein is CASSSQGSSYNSPLHF. For the CDR3, the DNA is TGTGCCAGCAGCTCACAGGGGAGCTCCTATAATTCACCCCTCCACTTT. This chain links TRBV13 with TRBJ1-6; 7 nucleotides line up with TRBD1. Germline values: CDR1 PRHDT, CDR2 FYEKMQ (reference sequence). CDR3 length equals 16 residues. V was clipped by 4 bases and J by 0 bases; unmatched bases: 3.

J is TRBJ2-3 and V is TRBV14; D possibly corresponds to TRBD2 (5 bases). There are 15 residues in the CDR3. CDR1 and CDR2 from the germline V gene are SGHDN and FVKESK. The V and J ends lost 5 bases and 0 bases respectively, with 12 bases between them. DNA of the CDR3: TGTGCCAGCAGCTTAGACTACCCTAGCACAGATACGCAGTATTTT. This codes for CASSLDYPSTDTQYF.

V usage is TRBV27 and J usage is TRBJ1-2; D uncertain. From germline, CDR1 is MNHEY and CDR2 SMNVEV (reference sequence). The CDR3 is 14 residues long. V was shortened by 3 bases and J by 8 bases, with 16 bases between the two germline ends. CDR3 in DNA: TGTGCCAGCAGTTTTCGTCTGGGTGAGGGCGGCTACACCTTC. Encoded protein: CASSFRLGEGGYTF.

The CDR3 loop is CASSKESESKNIQYF. For the CDR3, the DNA is TGTGCCAGCAGTAAAGAAAGCGAGTCCAAAAACATTCAGTACTTC. This chain joins TRBV28 and TRBJ2-4; D gene uncertain. The V gene's germline CDR1 is MDHEN and CDR2 SYDVKM. The CDR3 runs to 15 residues. V gave up 5 bases and J gave up 2 bases, with 13 bases separating them.

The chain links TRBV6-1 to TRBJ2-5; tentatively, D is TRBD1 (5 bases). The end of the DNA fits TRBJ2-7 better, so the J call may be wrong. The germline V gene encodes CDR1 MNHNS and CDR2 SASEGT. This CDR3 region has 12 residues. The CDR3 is CASSGGVYEQYF. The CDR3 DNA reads TGTGCCAGCAGTGGGGGCGTCTACGAGCAGTACTTC.